Presented here are 31 T cell receptor beta chains from one specimen sequenced in a study of shared T cell receptors in the human thymus (dated by TCRdb to 2020 to 2023). Library method: the immunoSEQ multiplex PCR assay. Imported from immuneACCESS, the table was reduced by TCRdb to in-frame sequences with V and J called. These copies leave out some clones; in studies compared against another copy, an unresolved V gene accounts for under half, and the cause of the remainder is not known. Within this sample are over 650,000 clones, with around 87% of them counted one time only. The top ten clonotypes cover just under 0.0095% of the sample. These records were also assigned to another study, of human thymus T cells.

What was sequenced was thymocytes. These receptors were taken from a boy younger than two with a congenital heart defect. Donor details come from another sample of the same person, matched by shared clones.

The rearrangement joins TRBV19 to TRBJ2-7, with a tentative D call TRBD2 (6 bases). Trimming cost V 3 bases and J 3 bases, with 12 bases left between them. The V gene's germline CDR1 is LNHDA and CDR2 SQIVND (reference sequence). CDR3 size: 14 residues. CDR3 bases: TGTGCCAGTAGTATCGGCGGGGAGTACTACGAGCAGTACTTC. Translating gives CASSIGGEYYEQYF.

In its sample, this clone was seen once. The V and J genes are TRBV19 and TRBJ2-1; 8 bases agree with TRBD1. V shed 5 bases and J 1 base; nucleotides not matched to a gene: 7. This CDR3 contains 16 residues. CDR1 and CDR2 (germline): LNHDA, SQIVND (reference sequence). The CDR3 region has the DNA TGTGCCAGTAGTTCCGGGACAGGTTTTTCCTACAATGAGCAGTTCTTC. Amino acid sequence: CASSSGTGFSYNEQFF.

The rearrangement joins TRBV5-1 to TRBJ2-1; TRBD2 matches 11 bases. Germline CDR1 and CDR2: SGHRS and YFSETQ. Trimming at V came to 4 bases and at J to 9 bases, leaving 6 bases not matched to a gene. The CDR3 totals 14 residues. The CDR3 nucleotides read TGCGCCAGCAGCGCAAGGACTAGCGGGTGTGAGCAGTTCTTC. It codes for CASSARTSGCEQFF.

This chain links TRBV5-4 with TRBJ1-1; D may be TRBD1 (6 bases). Per the germline V gene, CDR1 is SGHNT and CDR2 is YYREEE (reference sequence). Trimming left V 1 base short and J 0 bases short, with 25 bases between. The CDR3 is 20 amino acids. This CDR3 reads CASSLWSVDRGFTLNTEAFF. The CDR3 region has the DNA TGTGCCAGCAGCTTGTGGTCGGTGGATAGGGGGTTCACTCTGAACACTGAAGCTTTCTTT.

The chain has TRBV28 and TRBJ2-7, with D possibly matching TRBD2 (5 bases). V lost 10 bases and J 3 bases, leaving 10 bases between the germline ends. Looked up from germline, CDR1 is MDHEN and CDR2 is SYDVKM. CDR3 length equals 11 residues. The CDR3 DNA reads TGTGCCACCCAGAGGGACTACGAGCAGTACTTC. Translation: CATQRDYEQYF.

The J gene is TRBJ1-1, the V gene TRBV19, with 7 bases that match TRBD1. The germline CDR1 and CDR2 sequences are LNHDA and SQIVND (reference sequence). Unmatched junction bases numbered 6, after V lost 4 bases and J lost 4 bases. There are 14 residues in the CDR3. In nucleotides, the CDR3 is TGTGCCAGTAGTACGACAGGGAAAGGCACTGAAGCTTTCTTT. It specifies CASSTTGKGTEAFF.

V usage is TRBV28 and J usage is TRBJ2-7; 9 nucleotides line up with TRBD1. V lost 4 bases to trimming and J lost 5 bases; unmatched junction nucleotides: 12. Germline V gene lookup returns CDR1 MDHEN and CDR2 SYDVKM. The CDR3 consists of 16 residues. CDR3 amino acids: CASSSRQGQGGHEQYF. CDR3 coding DNA: TGTGCCAGCAGTTCGAGACAGGGACAGGGCGGCCACGAGCAGTACTTC.

This clone has only one observation. The V gene is TRBV30, the J gene TRBJ2-7, with TRBD2 identical over 10 bases. The CDR3 totals 14 residues. Germline V gene data show CDR1 as GTSNPN and CDR2 as SVGIG (reference sequence). The ends lost 4 bases at V and 2 bases at J; junction bases unmatched: 5. The CDR3 is CAWIVAGGPYEQYF. The CDR3 nucleotides read TGTGCCTGGATAGTAGCGGGGGGCCCCTACGAGCAGTACTTC.

J is TRBJ2-1 and V is TRBV2; the D gene is possibly TRBD2 (6 bases). Germline loops: CDR1 SNHLY, CDR2 FYNNEI. The V end lost 3 bases, the J end lost 0 bases, and 9 bases lay between the germline ends. The CDR3 length is 15 residues. CDR3 in amino acids: CASSDTGDSYNEQFF. CDR3 coding DNA: TGTGCCAGCAGTGACACGGGAGACTCCTACAATGAGCAGTTCTTC.

The genes are TRBV28 and TRBJ2-2; 9 bases align to TRBD1. Germline CDR1 reads MDHEN; CDR2 reads SYDVKM. The CDR3 loop spans 15 amino acids. Trimming removed 4 bases from V and 4 bases from J; junction bases left unmatched: 4. The CDR3 spells CASSSWTGATGELFF. CDR3 DNA sequence: TGTGCCAGCAGTTCCTGGACAGGGGCCACCGGGGAGCTGTTTTTT.

This clone was recorded a few times. V is TRBV19 and J is TRBJ1-3; no definite D call. Per germline, CDR1 LNHDA and CDR2 SQIVND (reference sequence). The V end was cut by 6 bases, the J end by 0 bases, with 9 bases between. This CDR3 contains 14 residues. DNA for the CDR3: TGTGCCAGTAGAGAGACACTCTCTGGAAACACCATATATTTT. This translates into CASRETLSGNTIYF.

V gene TRBV7-9 combines with J gene TRBJ1-4; no definite D call. There are 14 residues in the CDR3. V dropped 8 bases and J dropped 0 bases, with 10 bases sitting between them. In germline, CDR1 is SEHNR, CDR2 FQNEAQ (reference sequence). Here the CDR3 DNA reads TGTGCCAGCGCGTCCGTTGCAACTAATGAAAAACTGTTTTTT. The encoded protein is CASASVATNEKLFF.

This clone was found once. The chain links TRBV18 to TRBJ2-3, with TRBD2 identical over 9 bases. V was clipped by 3 bases and J by 0 bases; unmatched bases: 4. Germline assignment: CDR1 KGHSH and CDR2 LQKENI. This CDR3 is 16 amino acids long. The DNA of the CDR3 is TGTGCCAGCTCACCGGAGACTAGCGGTAGCACAGATACGCAGTATTTT. Its translation: CASSPETSGSTDTQYF. The full variable domain, with the rest looked up from reference TRBV18 and TRBJ2-3, is NAGVMQNPRHLVRRRGQEARLRCSPMKGHSHVYWYRQLPEEGLKFMVYLQKENIIDESGMPKERFSAEFPKEGPSILRIQQVVRGDSAAYFCASSPETSGSTDTQYFGPGTRLTVL.

The sample holds one count of this clone. This chain links TRBV18 with TRBJ1-1; maybe TRBD1 (5 bases). Germline V gene lookup returns CDR1 KGHSH and CDR2 LQKENI. V was pared by 3 bases and J by 0 bases, with 11 bases between. This CDR3 is built from 15 residues. CDR3 nucleotide sequence: TGTGCCAGCTCACCGGGCAGGGCGGTGAACACTGAAGCTTTCTTT. Protein: CASSPGRAVNTEAFF.

Worth noting for this clone: At one end, the junction sequence differs from germline, possibly due to a read error. The rearrangement uses TRBV11-3 and TRBJ1-6; 10 bases line up with TRBD1. The CDR3 totals 16 residues. CDR1 is SGHNT and CDR2 is YENEEA in the germline V gene. The CDR3 nucleotides read TGCCAAACCGGGACAGGGGTTCGAACCGTGGATTCACCCCTCCACTTT. Its protein product is CQTGTGVRTVDSPLHF.

V and J are TRBV28 and TRBJ1-3; 7 bases are shared with TRBD1. V was pared by 1 base and J by 3 bases, with 6 bases of the junction left unmatched. The CDR3 is 16 residues long. CDR1 and CDR2 (germline): MDHEN, SYDVKM. For the CDR3, the DNA is TGTGCCAGCAGTTTATTCGGGACAGCTATTGGAAACACCATATATTTT. It is translated as CASSLFGTAIGNTIYF.

The V call is TRBV27, the J call TRBJ2-6; 7 nucleotides align to TRBD2. Germline V lookup: CDR1 MNHEY, CDR2 SMNVEV (reference sequence). The CDR3 length is 17 residues. Losses at the gene ends were 10 bases for V and 0 bases for J; bases not matched to a gene: 12. This CDR3 reads CATGGWREFSGANVLTF. CDR3 coding DNA: TGTGCCACCGGGGGGTGGAGGGAATTCTCTGGGGCCAACGTCCTGACTTTC.

The rearrangement joins TRBV7-9 to TRBJ2-3, with 7 bases that match TRBD1. This CDR3 comprises 18 residues. V shed 3 bases and J 1 base; nucleotides not matched to a gene: 13. From germline, CDR1 is SEHNR and CDR2 FQNEAQ (reference sequence). The CDR3 spells CASSFEGGAFACTDTQYF. CDR3 sequence (DNA): TGTGCCAGCAGCTTTGAAGGGGGCGCCTTTGCCTGCACAGATACGCAGTATTTT.

This clone was counted a few times. The chain links TRBV4-3 to TRBJ1-1; D is unresolved. The ends were cut back, 4 bases at V and 2 bases at J, with 17 bases in the middle. Germline V gene lookup returns CDR1 LGHNA and CDR2 YSLEER. This CDR3 is 16 amino acids long. The CDR3 sequence: CASSRRTSRHNTEAFF. The CDR3, as DNA: TGCGCCAGCAGCCGACGGACTTCCAGACACAACACTGAAGCTTTCTTT.

This clone has just one count. This rearrangement joins TRBV28 to TRBJ2-7, with TRBD1 matching over 7 bases. Trimming at V came to 5 bases and at J to 4 bases, leaving 17 bases not matched to a gene. The CDR3 runs 17 residues. The germline V gene encodes CDR1 MDHEN and CDR2 SYDVKM. CDR3 bases: TGTGCCAGCAGTCCCAGGGTAAAGGGGGCGTATCAGTACGAGCAGTACTTC. It yields the protein CASSPRVKGAYQYEQYF.

The chain is built from TRBV23-1 and TRBJ2-1; tentatively, D is TRBD2 (6 bases). Being an ORF, TRBV23-1 has a function that is uncertain. Trimming removed 1 base at V and 3 bases at J, with 7 bases between. The CDR3 spans 14 residues. The CDR3 spells CASSQWRDYNEQFF. The CDR3 bases are TGCGCCAGCAGTCAATGGCGGGACTACAATGAGCAGTTCTTC.

This clone came up once. V gene TRBV4-3 combines with J gene TRBJ1-1; weak D call: TRBD1 (5 bases). The CDR3 runs to 14 residues. Per germline, CDR1 LGHNA and CDR2 YSLEER. The ends were cut back, 0 bases at V and 5 bases at J, with 10 bases in the middle. CDR3 nucleotides: TGCGCCAGCAGCCAAGATCGGGGGATTACTGAAGCTTTCTTT. Protein sequence: CASSQDRGITEAFF.

Worth noting for this clone: This same CDR3 is encoded by further DNA sequences in the sample. The rearrangement joins TRBV7-3 to TRBJ2-1; TRBD2 aligns across 11 bases. From germline, CDR1 is SGHTA and CDR2 FQGTGA. V was clipped by 2 bases and J by 4 bases; unmatched bases: 4. There are 16 residues in the CDR3. CDR3 nucleotide sequence: TGTGCCAGCAGCTTATCCACTAGCGGGGGATACAATGAGCAGTTCTTC. It yields the protein CASSLSTSGGYNEQFF.

The CDR3 region is CASSQSNGLAGEQFF. CDR3 sequence (DNA): TGCGCCAGCAGCCAATCCAACGGGCTAGCTGGTGAGCAGTTCTTC. The chain combines TRBV4-3 with TRBJ2-1, with D tentatively TRBD2 (5 bases). The V end was cut by 2 bases, the J end by 9 bases, with 17 bases between. The CDR3 runs 15 residues. Germline-derived CDR1 and CDR2 are LGHNA and YSLEER.

The V gene is TRBV6-5, the J gene TRBJ1-5, with 7 bases matching TRBD1. Germline CDR1 and CDR2: MNHEY and SVGAGI. With V trimmed by 6 bases and J by 4 bases, 6 bases remained unmatched. This CDR3 has 14 residues. CDR3 nucleotide sequence: TGTGCCAGCAGAAAGACAGGGCCTAATCAGCCCCAGCATTTT. This encodes CASRKTGPNQPQHF.

The chain employs TRBV9 and TRBJ2-2; TRBD1 agrees at 7 bases. The CDR3 is 17 amino acids. CDR1 is SGDLS and CDR2 is YYNGEE in the germline V gene. With V trimmed by 2 bases and J by 1 base, 8 bases remained unmatched. CDR3 sequence: CASSVTSGQKNTGELFF. CDR3 in DNA: TGTGCCAGCAGCGTCACCTCGGGACAGAAGAACACCGGGGAGCTGTTTTTT. Variable domain in full (rest from reference TRBV9 and TRBJ2-2): DSGVTQTPKHLITATGQRVTLRCSPRSGDLSVYWYQQSLDQGLQFLIQYYNGEERAKGNILERFSAQQFPDLHSELNLSSLELGDSALYFCASSVTSGQKNTGELFFGEGSRLTVL.

A single count supports this clone. This rearrangement joins TRBV5-8 to TRBJ1-1, with no clear D. Germline-derived CDR1 and CDR2 are SGHTS and YDEGEE. V was shortened by 2 bases and J by 6 bases, with 17 bases between the two germline ends. The CDR3 sequence is 15 residues long. The chain's CDR3 is CASSFFVTGSPEAFF. The CDR3 DNA reads as TGTGCCAGCAGCTTTTTCGTAACTGGGAGCCCTGAAGCTTTCTTT.

The genes are TRBV28 and TRBJ1-2; 12 nucleotides agree with TRBD1. V trimming: 3 bases; J trimming: 5 bases; junction bases outside the gene matches: 7. CDR1 and CDR2 from the germline V gene are MDHEN and SYDVKM. The CDR3 extends over 16 amino acids. DNA of the CDR3: TGTGCCAGCAGTTTTCGGGACAGGGGGCGAGCATATGGCTACACCTTC. Residues: CASSFRDRGRAYGYTF.

The chain links TRBV7-2 to TRBJ2-1, with 14 bases matching TRBD2. V shed 4 bases, J shed 5 bases, and the junction held 7 bases outside the gene matches. The germline V gene has CDR1 SGHTA and CDR2 FQGNSA. The CDR3 extends over 17 amino acids. As DNA, the CDR3 is TGTGCCAGCAGCTCGAGGACTAGCGGGAGGAGGGACAATGAGCAGTTCTTC. This encodes CASSSRTSGRRDNEQFF.

The chain links TRBV10-3 to TRBJ2-7; TRBD1 is a possible D gene (6 bases). Trimming pared 6 bases from V and 1 base from J, leaving 13 bases between. Germline values: CDR1 ENHRY, CDR2 SYGVKD. The CDR3 is made up of 14 amino acids. The CDR3 nucleotides are TGTGCCATCAGCGATCGACAGGTTTCCTACGAGCAGTACTTC. Its translation is CAISDRQVSYEQYF.

This clone has a single count. CDR3 residues: CASSYDRDSTGELFF. DNA for the CDR3: TGCGCCAGCAGCTACGACCGGGACTCCACCGGGGAGCTGTTTTTT. The chain employs TRBV5-1 and TRBJ2-2; D perhaps matches TRBD2 (6 bases). The germline gives CDR1 SGHRS, CDR2 YFSETQ. This CDR3 comprises 15 residues. Between the trimmed V and J ends, which lost 3 bases and 4 bases, there was a span of 13 bases. The full variable domain, rest sourced from reference TRBV5-1 and TRBJ2-2, is KAGVTQTPRYLIKTRGQQVTLSCSPISGHRSVSWYQQTPGQGLQFLFEYFSETQRNKGNFPGRFSGRQFSNSRSEMNVSTLELGDSALYLCASSYDRDSTGELFFGEGSRLTVL.